The 25 T cell receptor beta chains below were found in one sample sequenced in a study of T cells after yellow fever vaccination. TCRdb reprocessed the 5' RACE reads with MiXCR, giving one entry per CDR3 protein. The data show about 260,000 distinct CDR3 sequences, approximately 5.2% seen once. The input for sequencing was CD4+ T cells sorted from PBMCs, taken on the day of the yellow fever booster vaccination. The receptors originated from a young man who received the YFV17D yellow fever vaccine.

Comments on this clonotype: This likely comes from a read error, as the CDR3 has no conserved phenylalanine or tryptophan at its end. This chain uses TRBV15 with TRBJ1-1, with 7 nucleotides matching TRBD1. The CDR3 is 15 amino acids. Trimming cost V 4 bases and J 1 base; bases outside gene matches: 6. CDR1 is LNHNV and CDR2 is YYDKDF in the germline V gene (reference sequence). The CDR3 DNA reads TGTGCCACCAGCACCAGACAGGGTCAGAACACTGAAGCTTTCTCT. Its protein is CATSTRQGQNTEAFS.

This clonotype has at least ten counts. The chain uses TRBV11-3 and TRBJ2-1; TRBD2 is a possible D gene (6 bases). Germline V lookup: CDR1 SGHNT, CDR2 YENEEA. Trimming cost V 11 bases and J 2 bases, with 16 bases left between them. CDR3 length: 14 amino acids. CDR3 coding DNA: TGTGCCGGAGGGGTCGGAATCCCCTACAATGAGCAGTTCTTC. It is translated as CAGGVGIPYNEQFF.

This clonotype was seen ten or more times. The genes are TRBV28 and TRBJ1-4; 9 nucleotides agree with TRBD1. Unmatched junction bases numbered 23, after V lost 6 bases and J lost 0 bases. Germline CDR1 and CDR2: MDHEN and SYDVKM. The CDR3 is made up of 22 amino acids. The DNA of the CDR3 is TGTGCCAGCAGGACTCCCGGGACAGGGATCGGAAGAGTCTACTCAACTAATGAAAAACTGTTTTTT. Translated: CASRTPGTGIGRVYSTNEKLFF.

There are many counts of this clonotype. The CDR3 here is CSALRDGNYGYTF. In DNA, the CDR3 is TGCAGTGCTCTTCGGGACGGGAACTATGGCTACACCTTC. V gene TRBV20-1 combines with J gene TRBJ1-2; D possibly corresponds to TRBD1 (5 bases). The ends were cut back, 5 bases at V and 2 bases at J, with 12 bases in the middle. Germline assignment: CDR1 DFQATT and CDR2 SNEGSKA (reference sequence). CDR3 length: 13 amino acids.

This clonotype was seen ten or more times. The chain carries TRBV5-1 and TRBJ2-7; TRBD2 agrees at 10 bases. The germline gives CDR1 SGHRS, CDR2 YFSETQ. V dropped 2 bases and J dropped 0; count of bases not matched to a gene: 2. There are 15 residues in the CDR3. The chain's CDR3 is CASSLLAGTSYEQYF. The CDR3 nucleotides are TGCGCCAGCAGCTTACTAGCGGGGACCTCCTACGAGCAGTACTTC.

This clonotype was detected many times. The V gene is TRBV20-1, the J gene TRBJ2-7; 7 bases are a match to TRBD1. The junction had 2 bases not matched to a gene; V was cut back by 3 bases and J by 0 bases. This CDR3 has 13 residues. Germline V gene sequence: CDR1 DFQATT, CDR2 SNEGSKA (reference sequence). The CDR3 loop reads CSASRDSSYEQYV. The CDR3 coding sequence is TGCAGTGCTAGCCGGGACAGCTCCTACGAGCAGTACGTC.

The V and J genes are TRBV6-5 and TRBJ2-3; 7 nucleotides match TRBD1. Per the germline V gene, CDR1 is MNHEY and CDR2 is SVGAGI. V shed 2 bases and J 2 bases; nucleotides not matched to a gene: 4. The CDR3 loop spans 15 amino acids. DNA of the CDR3: TGTGCCAGCAGTTACACCGGACAGGTCACAGATACGCAGTATTTT. It translates to CASSYTGQVTDTQYF.

This clonotype was seen only once. This chain connects TRBV4-3 to TRBJ1-2; TRBD1 might be the D (5 bases). The CDR3 runs 16 residues. The V gene lost 4 bases and the J gene lost 6 bases, with 21 bases spanning the gap. Germline values: CDR1 LGHNA, CDR2 YSLEER. The CDR3 nucleotides are TGCGCCAGCAGCCCGCAACCGAAGGGAGGGGTTAATGGCTACACCTTC. Protein: CASSPQPKGGVNGYTF.

In this sample, this clonotype turned up a few times. The chain recombines TRBV30 with TRBJ2-3, with TRBD2 matching 8 bases. J was trimmed by 4 bases and V by 3 bases; bases with no gene match: 12. The length of the CDR3 is 16 residues. Germline assignment: CDR1 GTSNPN and CDR2 SVGIG (reference sequence). The CDR3 DNA follows: TGTGCCTGGAGCCGGGGCGCGGGGGGCCTCTCAGATACGCAGTATTTT. This encodes CAWSRGAGGLSDTQYF.

In its sample, this clonotype was seen a few times. As DNA, the CDR3 is TGCGCCAGCAGCTTGGAACAGGGGGGGAATGAGCAGTTCTTC. This codes for CASSLEQGGNEQFF. The rearrangement links TRBV5-1 to TRBJ2-1; D is possibly TRBD1 (8 bases). V was pared by 0 bases and J by 7 bases, with 11 bases between. This CDR3 region has 14 residues. The germline V gene has CDR1 SGHRS and CDR2 YFSETQ.

At least ten counts were recorded for this clonotype. The rearrangement links TRBV12-3 or TRBV12-4 to TRBJ2-2, with a tentative D call TRBD1 (6 bases). This CDR3 has 15 residues. V lost 2 bases and J 4 bases, leaving 11 bases between the germline ends. This CDR3 reads CASSLRGSGTGELFF. Here the CDR3 DNA reads TGTGCCAGCAGTTTAAGGGGGTCGGGCACCGGGGAGCTGTTTTTT.

V usage is TRBV6-1 and J usage is TRBJ1-4; D not certain. Germline V gene data show CDR1 as MNHNS and CDR2 as SASEGT. The CDR3 runs 14 residues. The germline V and J ends were trimmed by 9 bases and 0 bases, with 11 bases remaining between them. Here the CDR3 DNA reads TGTGCCAGTTGGATGCATGCAACTAATGAAAAACTGTTTTTT. This translates into CASWMHATNEKLFF.

This clonotype was counted many times. V gene TRBV4-3 combines with J gene TRBJ2-3, with TRBD2 matching over 7 bases. This CDR3 comprises 15 residues. The J segment lost 0 bases and the V segment lost 4 bases, leaving 4 bases of the junction unmatched. From germline, CDR1 is LGHNA and CDR2 YSLEER. The CDR3 bases are TGCGCCAGCAGCCCTAGCGGATCAAGCACAGATACGCAGTATTTT. It encodes CASSPSGSSTDTQYF.

At least ten counts were recorded for this clonotype. The chain is built from TRBV5-1 and TRBJ2-3; TRBD1 is a possible D gene (6 bases). The V gene lost 0 bases and the J gene lost 2 bases, with 7 bases spanning the gap. Germline V gene data show CDR1 as SGHRS and CDR2 as YFSETQ. The CDR3 length is 14 residues. CDR3: CASSLGDTTDTQYF. For the CDR3, the DNA is TGCGCCAGCAGCTTGGGGGACACCACAGATACGCAGTATTTT.

This clonotype turned up a few times. This CDR3 is CASSQELRRNYGYTF. In DNA, the CDR3 is TGTGCCAGCAGCCAAGAACTACGGCGTAACTATGGCTACACCTTC. The rearrangement joins TRBV3-1 to TRBJ1-2; D not resolved. The V end lost 0 bases, the J end lost 1 base, and 9 bases lay between the germline ends. Germline lookup yields CDR1 LGHDT and CDR2 YNNKEL (reference sequence). This CDR3 is built from 15 residues.

J is TRBJ2-7 and V is TRBV7-8, with 7 nucleotides matching TRBD1. CDR3 length equals 14 residues. Per germline, CDR1 SGHVS and CDR2 FQNEAQ. V lost 5 bases to trimming and J lost 4 bases; unmatched junction nucleotides: 8. The CDR3 loop is CASSKGTVQYEQYF. The CDR3 region has the DNA TGTGCCAGCAGCAAAGGGACAGTACAATACGAGCAGTACTTC. The full variable domain, with the rest looked up from reference TRBV7-8 and TRBJ2-7, is GAGVSQSPRYKVAKRGQDVALRCDPISGHVSLFWYQQALGQGPEFLTYFQNEAQLDKSGLPSDRFFAERPEGSVSTLKIQRTQQEDSAVYLCASSKGTVQYEQYFGPGTRLTVT.

This clonotype has only a few counts. The chain employs TRBV12-3 or TRBV12-4 and TRBJ1-1; 12 bases fit TRBD1. CDR3 length: 14 amino acids. Trimming took 6 bases from V and 7 from J; bases not matched to a gene: 6. CDR3 coding DNA: TGTGCCAGCAGCTGGGACAGGGGGCCTCATGAAGCTTTCTTT. It codes for CASSWDRGPHEAFF.

At least ten counts were recorded for this clonotype. The gene calls are TRBV5-1 and TRBJ1-3; 7 bases map to TRBD1. The ends lost 4 bases at V and 2 bases at J; junction bases unmatched: 9. In germline, CDR1 is SGHRS, CDR2 YFSETQ. This CDR3 spans 16 amino acids. DNA for the CDR3: TGCGCCAGCAGCCGAGGAGGAGGGGGCCCTGGAAACACCATATATTTT. It codes for CASSRGGGGPGNTIYF.

This clonotype appeared many times. The chain has TRBV12-3 or TRBV12-4 and TRBJ2-5; D possibly matches TRBD1 or TRBD2 (5 bases each). CDR3 length equals 13 residues. Between the trimmed V and J ends, which lost 6 bases and 7 bases, there was a span of 15 bases. CDR3 nucleotides: TGTGCCAGCAGCGAGGGGACCTACGGGACCCAGTACTTC. Encoded protein: CASSEGTYGTQYF.

The chain uses TRBV20-1 and TRBJ1-1, with D hard to call. CDR1 is DFQATT, CDR2 SNEGSKA, per germline (reference sequence). The V gene lost 4 bases and the J gene lost 0 bases, with 9 bases spanning the gap. This CDR3 has 13 amino acids. The CDR3 coding sequence is TGCAGTGCTACCTCGGGGATGAACACTGAAGCTTTCTTT. The encoded protein is CSATSGMNTEAFF.

This clonotype was seen ten or more times. V is TRBV20-1 and J is TRBJ1-6, with D tentatively TRBD1 (5 bases). V lost 6 bases and J 9 bases, leaving 12 bases between the germline ends. Germline V lookup: CDR1 DFQATT, CDR2 SNEGSKA (reference sequence). The CDR3 runs to 12 residues. DNA of the CDR3: TGCAGTGCCGTAGACAGTGCTTCACCCCTCCACTTT. As protein: CSAVDSASPLHF.

This clonotype was counted only a few times. The chain links TRBV20-1 to TRBJ2-7; 10 bases fit TRBD2. The germline V gene encodes CDR1 DFQATT and CDR2 SNEGSKA (reference sequence). V shed 3 bases, J shed 3 bases, and the junction held 14 bases outside the gene matches. The CDR3 has 17 residues. As DNA, the CDR3 is TGCAGTGCTAGCCTTCTGAAGGGACTAGCGAGTCTCTACGAGCAGTACTTC. This sequence encodes CSASLLKGLASLYEQYF.

This clonotype was picked up many times. This rearrangement joins TRBV6-2 or TRBV6-3 to TRBJ2-3; the match to TRBD1 covers 8 bases. Losses at the gene ends were 8 bases for V and 4 bases for J; bases not matched to a gene: 5. The CDR3 covers 13 residues. The germline V gene encodes CDR1 MNHEY and CDR2 SVGEGT. CDR3 sequence: CASGQGGPDTQYF. The CDR3 DNA follows: TGTGCCAGCGGACAGGGAGGCCCAGATACGCAGTATTTT.

This clonotype turned up a few times. The gene calls are TRBV7-9 and TRBJ2-1; weak D call: TRBD1 (6 bases). The CDR3 is 13 amino acids. Trimming stripped 5 bases from V and 5 bases from J, with 10 bases between. Germline V gives CDR1 SEHNR, CDR2 FQNEAQ (reference sequence). DNA for the CDR3: TGTGCCAGCAGCCTCGGACAGCACAATGAGCAGTTCTTC. Its translation: CASSLGQHNEQFF.

This clonotype has a count of ten or more. The genes are TRBV5-1 and TRBJ1-2, with 10 bases fitting TRBD1. CDR3 length: 13 residues. Germline lookup yields CDR1 SGHRS and CDR2 YFSETQ. The ends lost 3 bases at V and 6 bases at J; junction bases unmatched: 2. CDR3 in DNA: TGCGCCAGCAGCTCCGGACAGGGGGATGGCTACACCTTC. Its translation: CASSSGQGDGYTF.